The 32 T cell receptor beta chains below come from one sample, sequenced in a study of blood T cell repertoires in COVID-19. TCRdb's table, derived via immunoSEQ multiplex PCR, lists solely in-frame clones and lacks some. The data contain about 330,000 clones, over 80% of them singletons. The source material was peripheral blood. These receptors were collected from a man aged 30 to 45 with COVID-19, enrolled during active disease.

The chain combines TRBV5-4 with TRBJ2-1; 10 positions agree with TRBD2. The germline gives CDR1 SGHNT, CDR2 YYREEE (reference sequence). The CDR3 consists of 16 residues. V lost 0 bases and J lost 6; bases outside the gene matches: 6. In nucleotides, the CDR3 is TGTGCCAGCAGCTTGGGTTCCGGGACTAGCGTCAATGAGCAGTTCTTC. Its translation is CASSLGSGTSVNEQFF.

The genes are TRBV4-2 and TRBJ2-7, with D possibly TRBD1 on 5 matching bases. Germline CDR1 is LGHNA and CDR2 is YNFKEQ. Trimming cost V 5 bases and J 1 base, with 24 bases left between them. The length of the CDR3 is 18 residues. In nucleotides, the CDR3 is TGTGCCAGCAGCTCCTTGTTGTTGGGGCAGGGAAATTCCTACGAGCAGTACTTC. This gives the protein CASSSLLLGQGNSYEQYF.

This rearrangement joins TRBV28 to TRBJ2-1; possible D gene TRBD2, 7 bases. The CDR3 runs to 18 residues. The germline gives CDR1 MDHEN, CDR2 SYDVKM. Trimming pared 1 base from V and 4 bases from J, leaving 20 bases between. CDR3 amino acids: CASSLSGRDRGGYNEQFF. CDR3 nucleotides: TGTGCCAGCAGTTTATCAGGTCGGGATAGGGGGGGTTACAATGAGCAGTTCTTC.

The V gene is TRBV7-6, the J gene TRBJ2-1; no clear D. Trimming shortened V by 4 bases and J by 8 bases, and 18 bases separated the two germline ends. The CDR3 has 15 amino acids. CDR1 and CDR2 (germline): SGHVS, FNYEAQ. The DNA of the CDR3 is TGTGCCAGCAGCTCTAGTAGCACGCTTTGGGATGAGCAGTTCTTC. Its protein product is CASSSSSTLWDEQFF.

The rearrangement uses TRBV10-3 and TRBJ1-2; D is uncertain. The germline V gene encodes CDR1 ENHRY and CDR2 SYGVKD. This CDR3 is 12 amino acids long. V gave up 10 bases and J gave up 4 bases, with 13 bases separating them. CDR3 protein: CATDLGGYGYTF. The DNA for the CDR3 is TGTGCCACCGATCTAGGCGGCTATGGCTACACCTTC.

The V call is TRBV6-5, the J call TRBJ1-1; 10 nucleotides line up with TRBD1. With V trimmed by 10 bases and J by 0 bases, 5 bases remained unmatched. The length of the CDR3 is 14 residues. Germline lookup yields CDR1 MNHEY and CDR2 SVGAGI. DNA for the CDR3: TGTGCCATCCGGACAGGGGGAATGAACACTGAAGCTTTCTTT. Translated, it gives CAIRTGGMNTEAFF.

The genes are TRBV3-1 (or the pseudogene TRBV3-2) and TRBJ1-2, with 10 bases identical to TRBD1. The germline gives CDR1 LGHDT, CDR2 YNNKEL (reference sequence). The CDR3 extends over 14 amino acids. Trimming removed 4 bases from V and 4 bases from J; junction bases left unmatched: 3. CDR3 region: CASSLRTGGYGYTF. In DNA, the CDR3 is TGTGCCAGCAGCCTTCGGACAGGGGGCTATGGCTACACCTTC.

Regarding this clone: The same CDR3 arises from other DNA sequences in this sample as well. The J gene is TRBJ1-5, the V gene TRBV2; D unresolved. V shed 6 bases and J shed 0 bases, with 6 bases lying between them. Germline values: CDR1 SNHLY, CDR2 FYNNEI. The CDR3 is 13 residues long. The CDR3 sequence is CASRQDSNQPQHF. CDR3 nucleotide sequence: TGTGCCAGCAGGCAGGATAGCAATCAGCCCCAGCATTTT.

The rearrangement uses TRBV7-7 and TRBJ2-1; a weak D match, TRBD2 (6 bases). The CDR3 sequence is 17 residues long. The germline V gene encodes CDR1 SSHAT and CDR2 FNYEAQ (reference sequence). V was cut by 11 bases and J by 7 bases, with 30 bases left in between. Here the CDR3 reads CAPKRQRADPRWNEQFF. CDR3 DNA sequence: TGTGCCCCTAAGCGGCAGCGGGCGGATCCTCGGTGGAATGAGCAGTTCTTC.

The chain joins TRBV6-5 to TRBJ1-6, with 7 nucleotides matching TRBD1. With 6 bases clipped from V and 8 bases from J, the junction kept 7 bases outside the gene matches. Germline V CDR1 and CDR2: MNHEY, SVGAGI. The CDR3 contains 14 residues. Here the CDR3 DNA reads TGTGCCAGCAGCAGACAGGGTATGCATTCACCCCTCCACTTT. Residues: CASSRQGMHSPLHF.

The chain employs TRBV3-1 (or the pseudogene TRBV3-2) and TRBJ2-6; D is ambiguous. The CDR3 length is 16 residues. The germline V and J ends were trimmed by 4 bases and 0 bases, with 10 bases remaining between them. Germline assignment: CDR1 LGHDT and CDR2 YNNKEL (reference sequence). The CDR3 here is CASSPVTVSGANVLTF. Here the CDR3 DNA reads TGTGCCAGCAGCCCCGTTACGGTCTCTGGGGCCAACGTCCTGACTTTC.

The chain joins TRBV18 to TRBJ1-5, with a possible D match to TRBD1 (6 bases). The CDR3 loop spans 13 amino acids. The germline CDR1 and CDR2 sequences are KGHSH and LQKENI. Trimming pared 4 bases from V and 7 bases from J, leaving 11 bases between. CDR3: CASSLDRLQPQHF. DNA of the CDR3: TGTGCCAGCTCACTGGACAGATTACAGCCCCAGCATTTT.

In this sample, this clone turned up once. The chain has TRBV6-2 or TRBV6-3 and TRBJ2-7; D may be TRBD1 (5 bases). Germline values: CDR1 MNHEY, CDR2 SVGEGT. This CDR3 contains 16 residues. V dropped 5 bases and J dropped 0 bases, with 17 bases sitting between them. The CDR3 DNA reads TGTGCCAGCAGTACCGAGACAGCCCCGTCCTCCTACGAGCAGTACTTC. It translates to CASSTETAPSSYEQYF.

V usage is TRBV7-2 and J usage is TRBJ2-5; D call uncertain. The CDR3 consists of 13 residues. Germline-derived CDR1 and CDR2 are SGHTA and FQGNSA. Trimming took off 10 bases at V and 6 bases at J, with 18 bases between the two ends. The CDR3 loop reads CATRPMGPKTQYF. DNA for the CDR3: TGTGCCACCCGGCCGATGGGCCCCAAGACCCAGTACTTC. Full variable domain (remainder filled in from reference TRBV7-2 and TRBJ2-5): GAGVSQSPSNKVTEKGKDVELRCDPISGHTALYWYRQSLGQGLEFLIYFQGNSAPDKSGLPSDRFSAERTGGSVSTLTIQRTQQEDSAVYLCATRPMGPKTQYFGPGTRLLVL.

Here the CDR3 DNA reads TGTGCCAGCAGCTTGGAACTAGCAGATACGCAGTATTTT. It encodes CASSLELADTQYF. The rearrangement joins TRBV5-4 to TRBJ2-3; possible D gene TRBD2, 5 bases. V lost 0 bases, J lost 4 bases, and 6 bases lay in between. The CDR3 is 13 amino acids. CDR1 is SGHNT, CDR2 YYREEE, per germline (reference sequence).

This chain connects TRBV28 to TRBJ2-6; TRBD1 matches at 10 bases. V was pared by 10 bases and J by 0 bases, with 3 bases of the junction left unmatched. Per the germline V gene, CDR1 is MDHEN and CDR2 is SYDVKM. CDR3 length: 15 residues. The CDR3 DNA reads TGTGCCACCGGGACAGGGGACTCTGGGGCCAACGTCCTGACTTTC. Translating gives CATGTGDSGANVLTF.

The rearrangement links TRBV5-1 to TRBJ1-1; D gene unclear. The CDR3 covers 14 residues. V gave up 10 bases and J gave up 1 base, with 17 bases separating them. Germline loops: CDR1 SGHRS, CDR2 YFSETQ. As DNA, the CDR3 is TGCGCCTCCCTCCGATTCACGGGGAACACTGAAGCTTTCTTT. Its protein product is CASLRFTGNTEAFF.

This clone was seen many times. The gene calls are TRBV11-2 and TRBJ2-7; TRBD2 is a possible D gene (6 bases). The CDR3 is 16 amino acids. Germline V gene lookup returns CDR1 SGHAT and CDR2 FQNNGV. V was shortened by 4 bases and J by 0 bases, with 16 bases between the two germline ends. CDR3 nucleotides: TGTGCCAGCAGCTCTCTCGGAGGGAGAACCTCCTACGAGCAGTACTTC. Translating it yields CASSSLGGRTSYEQYF.

This chain links TRBV9 with TRBJ1-2; a weak D match, TRBD1 (6 bases). Trimming pared 4 bases from V and 6 bases from J, leaving 19 bases between. Germline V lookup: CDR1 SGDLS, CDR2 YYNGEE. The CDR3 contains 15 residues. The CDR3 coding sequence is TGTGCCAGCAGCCCCGGGACACGCCCCGCACATGGCTACACCTTC. Its protein is CASSPGTRPAHGYTF.

The CDR3 reads CASSPGGQPQHF. CDR3 bases: TGTGCCAGTAGTCCGGGGGGCCAGCCCCAGCATTTT. The rearrangement joins TRBV19 to TRBJ1-5, with D possibly being TRBD1 (6 bases). Per the germline V gene, CDR1 is LNHDA and CDR2 is SQIVND (reference sequence). The CDR3 totals 12 residues. V dropped 5 bases and J dropped 7 bases, with 9 bases sitting between them.

This sequence joins TRBV6-4 and TRBJ1-1, with 7 bases aligning to TRBD1. V shed 6 bases, J shed 4 bases, and the junction held 5 bases outside the gene matches. Germline V gene sequence: CDR1 MRHNA, CDR2 SNTAGT. The CDR3 is 13 amino acids. As DNA, the CDR3 is TGTGCCAGCAGGAAATCAGGGGGCACTGAAGCTTTCTTT. This encodes CASRKSGGTEAFF.

The V call is TRBV11-2, the J call TRBJ2-3; D is perhaps TRBD2 (6 bases). Trimming removed 1 base at V and 4 bases at J, with 18 bases between. CDR1 and CDR2 from the germline V gene are SGHAT and FQNNGV. The CDR3 totals 17 residues. CDR3 residues: CASSLAGVGSSPDTQYF. The CDR3 DNA sequence: TGTGCCAGCAGCTTAGCCGGGGTCGGGAGCTCCCCAGATACGCAGTATTTT.

The chain links TRBV4-2 to TRBJ2-5, with 7 bases matching TRBD2. The V and J ends lost 3 bases and 0 bases, in that order; junction bases with no gene match: 7. CDR3 length: 16 residues. CDR1 is LGHNA, CDR2 YNFKEQ, per germline. This chain's CDR3 is CASSHRGEGHQETQYF. The CDR3 DNA reads TGTGCCAGCAGCCACCGAGGGGAGGGTCACCAAGAGACCCAGTACTTC.

This clone was counted a single time. The rearrangement joins TRBV5-1 to TRBJ2-6; TRBD2 is a possible D gene (6 bases). Germline CDR1 reads SGHRS; CDR2 reads YFSETQ. Trimming took 4 bases from V and 0 from J, leaving 14 bases between them. CDR3 length: 17 residues. The CDR3: CASSPPWGDSGANVLTF. The DNA of the CDR3 is TGCGCCAGCAGCCCCCCGTGGGGGGACTCTGGGGCCAACGTCCTGACTTTC.

CDR3 protein: CASSPRDTTSREAFF. The CDR3 bases are TGTGCCAGCAGTCCCCGGGACACTACTTCAAGGGAAGCTTTCTTT. This rearrangement joins TRBV6-2 or TRBV6-3 to TRBJ1-1, with TRBD1 as a possible D gene (6 bases). The CDR3 loop spans 15 amino acids. V was pared by 5 bases and J by 8 bases, with 21 bases between. Germline values: CDR1 MNHEY, CDR2 SVGEGT.

The chain uses TRBV4-1 and TRBJ2-2; TRBD2 matches 11 bases. The CDR3 is 19 residues long. The J segment lost 3 bases and the V segment lost 1 base, leaving 10 bases of the junction unmatched. Germline CDR1 is MGHRA and CDR2 is YSYEKL. In DNA, the CDR3 is TGCGCCAGCAGCCAAGGGAGAGCTAGCGGGGGGCCCTACACCGGGGAGCTGTTTTTT. It is translated as CASSQGRASGGPYTGELFF.

The chain links TRBV10-3 to TRBJ2-1; 9 bases fit TRBD1. This CDR3 is built from 12 residues. Germline V lookup: CDR1 ENHRY, CDR2 SYGVKD. Trimming removed 10 bases from V and 6 bases from J; junction bases left unmatched: 4. The CDR3 DNA reads as TGTGCCACCTGGACAGGGGTCAATGAGCAGTTCTTC. Its translation is CATWTGVNEQFF.

This sequence joins TRBV6-5 and TRBJ1-1, with 8 positions matching TRBD1. With 1 base clipped from V and 5 bases from J, the junction kept 6 bases outside the gene matches. The germline V gene has CDR1 MNHEY and CDR2 SVGAGI. The CDR3 extends over 15 amino acids. In DNA, the CDR3 is TGTGCCAGCAGTTACTGGGACAGGTTAGAGACTGAAGCTTTCTTT. Amino acid sequence: CASSYWDRLETEAFF.

The V gene is TRBV5-6, the J gene TRBJ1-6; D remains unclear. V lost 2 bases and J lost 10, with 16 bases in between. Germline assignment: CDR1 SGHDT and CDR2 YYEEEE. CDR3 size: 15 residues. CDR3 nucleotide sequence: TGTGCCAGCAGCTTATCCACAGCACCTTTGTCACCCCTCCACTTT. Translating it yields CASSLSTAPLSPLHF. Full variable domain (rest looked up from reference TRBV5-6 and TRBJ1-6): DAGVTQSPTHLIKTRGQQVTLRCSPKSGHDTVSWYQQALGQGPQFIFQYYEEEERQRGNFPDRFSGHQFPNYSSELNVNALLLGDSALYLCASSLSTAPLSPLHFGNGTRLTVT.

J is TRBJ2-3 and V is TRBV7-2; D call uncertain. CDR3 size: 14 residues. V was pared by 5 bases and J by 3 bases, with 12 bases between. Germline V gene lookup returns CDR1 SGHTA and CDR2 FQGNSA. CDR3 sequence (DNA): TGTGCCAGCAGCCAACGCTGGGCAACAGATACGCAGTATTTT. Its translation is CASSQRWATDTQYF.

The chain recombines TRBV4-2 with TRBJ1-1; D is uncertain. The CDR3 extends over 15 amino acids. CDR1 and CDR2 from the germline V gene are LGHNA and YNFKEQ. Trimming stripped 0 bases from V and 1 base from J, with 9 bases between. CDR3 residues: CASSQDRGRNTEAFF. The CDR3 DNA follows: TGTGCCAGCAGCCAAGATCGAGGGAGGAACACTGAAGCTTTCTTT.

The chain is built from TRBV4-2 and TRBJ2-3, with 8 bases that match TRBD2. With 3 bases clipped from V and 1 base from J, the junction kept 0 bases outside the gene matches. The CDR3 length is 14 residues. Looked up from germline, CDR1 is LGHNA and CDR2 is YNFKEQ. The CDR3 sequence is CASSHGGGTDTQYF. The CDR3 DNA is TGTGCCAGCAGCCACGGGGGGGGCACAGATACGCAGTATTTT.